Described below is a single T cell receptor (beta chain) sequence and its context. Antigen specificity is unknown. This sample is drawn from a study of T cell responses to AZD1222 COVID-19 vaccine. Study-wide findings and caveats: Donors were largely white British and mainly female; clonal diversity was possibly underestimated. Across spike, vaccine-associated CD4 TCRs were found, dominant at 160-218 and 743-854.

This CDR3 has 14 residues. Trimming took 5 bases from V and 1 from J, leaving 11 bases between them. The germline V gene encodes CDR1 SGHAT and CDR2 FQDESV (reference sequence). The assay was immunoSEQ multiplex PCR, and TCRdb's table has in-frame clones only and misses some. Recorded for this sample: 150,000 or so clones. The TCR was taken from an adult in good health. Sequencing was done on a sample of peripheral blood. This chain connects TRBV11-1 to TRBJ1-1; no reliable D call. CDR3 protein: CASSPLDGNTEAFF. CDR3 sequence (DNA): TGTGCCAGCAGCCCACTCGACGGGAACACTGAAGCTTTCTTT. The variable domain in full, with the rest retrieved from reference TRBV11-1 and TRBJ1-1, is EAEVAQSPRYKITEKSQAVAFWCDPISGHATLYWYRQILGQGPELLVQFQDESVVDDSQLPKDRFSAERLKGVDSTLKIQPAELGDSAMYLCASSPLDGNTEAFFGQGTRLTVV.